This T cell receptor beta chain came from a study of blood T cell repertoires in COVID-19 (TCRdb year 2020). Broadly, across the study: The collaborator samples originated in the United States, Italy and Spain and spanned the acute and convalescent phases of COVID-19. The material from the prospective study consisted of cDNA or gDNA derived from T cells, B-cell-depleted T cells, or PBMCs. Subjects who had been exposed to COVID-19, were actively infected with it, or had recovered from it provided the deeply sampled blood TCRbeta repertoires that made up the dataset. The repertoires were released in a freely available public database meant as a resource for research on the immune response to SARS-CoV-2. The samples were drawn from two sources: the first 160 participants of the ongoing ImmuneRACE study, and 1,000 to 1,500 subjects contributed by 6 global collaborators. Nearly every sample came with metadata listing a de-identified subject ID, COVID-19 status, age in years and sex. Where available, HLA class I and class II types were taken from metadata supplied by the sample provider and were not determined by assay-based typing. Study-wide conclusions, independent of this receptor: Clinical and demographic metadata were provided uncurated, with the amount varying by source and participant.

TCRbeta CDR3 regions were amplified from genomic DNA using the immunoSEQ Assay, a bias-controlled multiplex PCR. Regarding the original processing steps: The number of nucleated cells in each sample was estimated from the amplification of reference gene primers within the assay. To quantify the absolute abundance of each unique TCRbeta CDR3 rearrangement, sequence reads were collapsed and filtered. Productive Simpson clonality was computed per sample as the square root of Simpson's diversity index over productive rearrangements. Entries here come from immuneACCESS through TCRdb and include only in-frame sequences with V and J called. Some clones fail to appear in such tables; in the studies checked, an unresolved V gene covers under half of the shortfall, and the cause of the remainder is unknown. V and J calls and clone size are those listed in that table; D and trimming were worked out from the DNA. Present in this sample are some 200,000 clones, roughly nine tenths of which were seen just once. The ten largest account for over 3% of the sample.

V is clipped by 7 bases and J by 0 bases, and the sequence between their germline boundaries is 13 bases long. The CDR3, cysteine through phenylalanine, is 14 amino acids long. Only the CDR3 region is kept as DNA, spanning 42 bases read in frame from base 1. From the germline V gene, CDR1 is SQVTM and CDR2 is ANQGSEA. Enrolling through a virtual design, the prospective study's participants ranged in age from roughly 18 to 100 years and lived across around 25 United States geographic areas. In the prospective study, participants were assigned to cohorts based on the clinical history participants reported in a screening survey and a study questionnaire. Each participant in the prospective study had whole blood, serum and a nasopharyngeal or oropharyngeal swab collected by mobile phlebotomists. Over an approximately 2-month period, participants in the prospective study had the option of providing additional blood draws and questionnaires. Blood samples from the prospective study were shipped frozen or at room temperature prior to DNA extraction.

This clone has a handful of counts. Its antigen is still unknown. No much larger clone is present one base from it, and per-base qualities are unavailable. This sequence originates from a woman younger than 30 in a cohort exposed to, infected with or recovered from COVID-19 (not recorded which). Rearrangement joined TRBV29-1 to TRBJ2-1; tentative D gene TRBD2, with 6 bases matching. Material: PBMCs or T cells enriched from blood (not recorded which). CDR3 protein: CSAELGSSYNEQFF. At the DNA level, the sequence is TGCAGCGCTGAGCTCGGGAGCTCCTACAATGAGCAGTTCTTC.